Here is one T cell receptor (beta chain) with its context. Its target is not known. This sample was taken from a study of regulatory T cells. General observations from the study: Hydrophobic residues at CDR3 positions 6 and 7 were enriched in conventional CD4+ T cells of CD3G-deficient patients. Skewed V and J usage and few unique V-J pairs marked patient repertoires, most in Tregs.

Primers: 52 TRBV forward and 13 TRBJ reverse. Clones were sequenced by immunoSEQ multiplex PCR, and TCRdb holds only the in-frame ones, with some missing. In the table there are about 30,000 clones, less than 95% of which are singletons. Every patient with CD3G deficiency had evidence of autoimmunity. Patients, 2 to 39 years old, had expanded memory T-cell proportions. CD4+ cells were sorted into CD25-high CD127-low regulatory cells and CD25-low CD127-high conventional cells. The TCR comes from a person aged 18-29 years with CD3G deficiency. Sequencing was performed on conventional CD4+ T cells sorted from blood.

The CDR3 spells CASSLYAGELYEQYF. Here the CDR3 DNA reads TGTGCCAGCAGTTTATATGCGGGAGAGCTCTACGAGCAGTACTTC. V usage is TRBV28 and J usage is TRBJ2-7; TRBD2 aligns across 7 bases. Per the germline V gene, CDR1 is MDHEN and CDR2 is SYDVKM. CDR3 length: 15 amino acids. J was trimmed by 3 bases and V by 1 base; bases with no gene match: 6.